The rows below give T cell receptor beta chains drawn from one sample of a study of T cells in Graves' hyperthyroidism and ophthalmopathy. MiXCR was run by TCRdb on the multiplex PCR reads, yielding one entry per CDR3 protein. The table lists fewer than 900,000 distinct CDR3 sequences, about 19% of them singletons. The sequenced material came from blood. These receptors originate from a woman in her forties or fifties with Graves' hyperthyroidism that later progressed to Graves' ophthalmopathy. Each CDR3 is given without its conserved first and last residue. Not all rows give a size; the values are once, few, many and, for expanded clones, a class.

clone_size,j_call,v_call,cdr3_aa
NA,TRBJ1-2,TRBV29-1,SVADRGHYGYT
NA,TRBJ2-7,TRBV4-2,ASSQGRQYSYEQY
NA,TRBJ2-1,TRBV5-8,ASSLAYTSGLDNEQS
NA,TRBJ1-1,TRBV29-1,SVLRLLNTEAF
few,TRBJ1-2,TRBV6-2/TRBV6-3,ASSFSETYYGYT
NA,TRBJ2-3,TRBV20-1,SARIIRGGTDTQY
NA,TRBJ2-6,TRBV5-1,ASSSPGQGPAGANVLT
many,TRBJ1-2,TRBV20-1,SARPSLVSNYGYT
NA,TRBJ2-2,TRBV20-1,SASRGRLSGELF
many,TRBJ2-5,TRBV3-1,ASSQSRGTGETQY
once,TRBJ1-5,TRBV20-1,SARDLEGKGGSFSNQPQH
many,TRBJ1-3,TRBV12-3/TRBV12-4,ASSLDVSSGNTIY
many,TRBJ1-2,TRBV18,ASSPQASFGRNYGYT
many,TRBJ1-6,TRBV20-1,SARPPGVDSPLH
many,TRBJ2-5,TRBV11-2,ASSHGTGGRETQY
few,TRBJ1-5,TRBV6-1,ASSGRDRVQPQH
NA,TRBJ2-1,TRBV20-1,SARVAGGLYNEQF
once,TRBJ1-6,TRBV6-5,ASSYREYNSPLH
few,TRBJ1-3,TRBV25-1,ASRTGHFSSGNTIY
many,TRBJ1-1,TRBV7-2,ASSLSRQRNTEAF
many,TRBJ2-1,TRBV7-9,ASGGLAGISSYNEQF
NA,TRBJ2-3,TRBV6-1,ASRIGTVTDTQY
few,TRBJ2-3,TRBV6-1,ASSDRRGRDTQY
few,TRBJ2-1,TRBV7-9,ASTGGTYNEQF
many,TRBJ2-5,TRBV20-1,SATAAGKGETQY
few,TRBJ2-5,TRBV11-2,ASSDGASIQETQY
NA,TRBJ1-4,TRBV7-6,ASSFTGGFGEKLF
few,TRBJ1-1,TRBV7-6,ANSLAIQGTTEAF
NA,TRBJ2-1,TRBV9,ASSVGPPRNLAREQF
NA,TRBJ1-5,TRBV15,ATSFTVEMGQPQH
many,TRBJ2-7,TRBV24-1,ATSDSSRGWSYEQY
NA,TRBJ2-1,TRBV12-3/TRBV12-4,ASSQGRTTYNEQF
NA,TRBJ1-6,TRBV15,ATSSGPIDNSPLH
many,TRBJ2-7,TRBV30,AWSFGTGAYEQY
NA,TRBJ2-6,TRBV7-9,ASSRLLPGQSSPKSSGANVLT
NA,TRBJ2-3,TRBV6-1,ASSPRGNKDTQY
NA,TRBJ2-7,TRBV29-1,SAEGLADEQY
NA,TRBJ2-4,TRBV6-1,ASTDRGPLLAKNIQY
few,TRBJ2-3,TRBV19,ASRVGQNTDTQY
NA,TRBJ2-7,TRBV9,ASSVDLGDYYEQY
few,TRBJ2-2,TRBV27,ASSPGTSGGARHTGELF
NA,TRBJ1-2,TRBV19,ASSILRQQIYGYT
many,TRBJ2-1,TRBV7-9,ASSLRSSDSYNEQF
NA,TRBJ2-7,TRBV28,ASSEAPSGGGYEQY
few,TRBJ2-5,TRBV9,ASSAYSGLASKETQY
NA,TRBJ2-3,TRBV27,ASSLSILRQRDTQY
NA,TRBJ2-3,TRBV20-1,SARILAGYSTDTQY
NA,TRBJ2-3,TRBV7-9,ASSGQASDTQY
few,TRBJ2-1,TRBV6-6,ASSYFSSGNEQF
many,TRBJ1-2,TRBV18,ASSAQGLFYGYT
NA,TRBJ2-1,TRBV11-2,ASSLDGGAGGSNEQF
NA,TRBJ1-5,TRBV15,ATRKDRDRGKYSNQPQH
many,TRBJ2-5,TRBV18,ASSRDSPPAETQY
many,TRBJ1-1,TRBV29-1,SVTGTGFIAEAF
NA,TRBJ1-5,TRBV5-6,ASSLASSANQPQH
few,TRBJ2-1,TRBV29-1,SVEDGGSYNEQF
NA,TRBJ2-2,TRBV4-1,ASRILAAGDTGELF